This T cell receptor (beta chain) was observed in a study of Ad26.COV2.S vaccination and SARS-CoV-2 variants. Study at large: The study gave Ad26.COV2.S intramuscularly, once or twice 56 days apart. General observations from the study: Non-spike TCR breadth showed similarity between vaccine and placebo recipients. From the TCR breadth and depth analyses, total T cell responses may have been underestimated.

With respect to this clone: What it binds is unknown.

Germline V CDR1 and CDR2: KGHDR, SFDVKD. This CDR3 is built from 15 residues. Trimming took 0 bases from V and 2 from J; bases not matched to a gene: 0. Libraries were prepared by immunoSEQ multiplex PCR; TCRdb keeps only in-frame clonotypes and omits some of them. This sample yields around 300,000 clones, of which roughly 91% are seen a single time; around 5.3% belongs to the top ten. As to treatment: around 19 received Ad26.COV2.S at low or high dose, single or two shots; roughly five received placebo; per-sample allocation not given. Samples came from day 63 after the first vaccine or placebo injection. It was an adult aged 18-55 years in Boston who was the donor.

The genes are TRBV24-1 and TRBJ1-3, with 7 bases aligning to TRBD1. The material sequenced was peripheral blood, taken in a trial of Ad26.COV2.S vaccine versus placebo. The receptor's source is a person between 18 and 65 years old who received the Ad26.COV2.S COVID-19 vaccine or a placebo. The CDR3 here is CATSDLQGAGNTIYF. The CDR3 nucleotides read TGTGCCACCAGTGATTTGCAGGGGGCTGGAAACACCATATATTTT.